The sequence of this TCR beta chain was determined in a study of OX40 agonist ivuxolimab in advanced cancers. The overall study: Among those treated, three patients had partial responses, one with hepatocellular carcinoma and two with cutaneous melanoma. Study-wide results and caveats: Dosing at 0.1 to 3.0 mg/kg was accompanied by clonal expansion of CD4+ and CD8+ blood T cells by week 6.

To note about this clone: What it binds is not known.

CDR3 length: 13 amino acids. The ends were cut back, 3 bases at V and 6 bases at J, with 9 bases in the middle. Looked up from germline, CDR1 is MNHEY and CDR2 is SMNVEV (reference sequence). Clones were read by immunoSEQ multiplex PCR, and TCRdb kept only the in-frame ones, dropping some. The sample lists around 55,000 clones, roughly 87% occurring once. The chain employs TRBV27 and TRBJ2-1; unclear D gene. The sequences come from CD4+ or CD8+ T cells sorted from blood, collected in a trial of the OX40 agonist ivuxolimab. The clonotype comes from an adult with an advanced solid tumor such as melanoma, head and neck, liver or kidney cancer. The CDR3 here is CASSFSSGNEQFF. Here the CDR3 DNA reads TGTGCCAGCAGTTTTTCATCTGGCAATGAGCAGTTCTTC.